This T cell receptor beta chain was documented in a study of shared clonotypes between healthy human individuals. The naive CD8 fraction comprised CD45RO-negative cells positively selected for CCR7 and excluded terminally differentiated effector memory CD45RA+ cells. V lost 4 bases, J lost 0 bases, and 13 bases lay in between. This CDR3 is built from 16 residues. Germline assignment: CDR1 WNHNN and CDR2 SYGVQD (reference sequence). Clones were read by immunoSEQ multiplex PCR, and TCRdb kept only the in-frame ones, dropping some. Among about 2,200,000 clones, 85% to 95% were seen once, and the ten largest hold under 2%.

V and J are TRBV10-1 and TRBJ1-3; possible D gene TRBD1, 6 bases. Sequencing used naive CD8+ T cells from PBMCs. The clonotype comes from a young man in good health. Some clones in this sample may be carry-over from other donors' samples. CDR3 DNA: TGCGCCAGCAGTGGCCCGGGACAAAACTCTGGAAACACCATATATTTT. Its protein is CASSGPGQNSGNTIYF.